A single sample is the source of the 17 T cell receptor beta chains below, sequenced in a study of CD8 T cells in Susac syndrome. Reverse transcription used about 0.5 to 1 ug RNA and random hexamers. TCRdb reanalysed the immunoSEQ multiplex PCR reads using MiXCR and keeps one entry per CDR3 protein. The sample yields 250,000 to 350,000 distinct CDR3 sequences, roughly 84% seen once. The material sequenced was CD8+ T cells from PBMCs. The receptor source for this set is a human donor with multiple sclerosis.

The CDR3 DNA is TGTGCCATCAGTGACACTCGGGCGGCCGGGACTAGCGGGAGTTCCTACGAGCAGTACTTC. Translated: CAISDTRAAGTSGSSYEQYF. V and J are TRBV10-3 and TRBJ2-7; 14 bases map to TRBD2. The CDR3 totals 20 residues. V was pared by 3 bases and J by 1 base, with 14 bases of the junction left unmatched. CDR1 is ENHRY and CDR2 is SYGVKD in the germline V gene.

The chain links TRBV2 to TRBJ2-1; TRBD1 is a possible D gene (5 bases). The germline V gene encodes CDR1 SNHLY and CDR2 FYNNEI. The V and J ends lost 11 bases and 15 bases respectively, with 20 bases between them. This CDR3 spans 11 amino acids. Here the CDR3 reads CASLGQGRMFF. The CDR3 region has the DNA TGTGCCTCCCTCGGGCAGGGCCGTATGTTCTTC.

In DNA, the CDR3 is TGTGCCAGCAGCACGGGACAGACCGCGGGTCAGCCCCAGCATTTT. Translation gives CASSTGQTAGQPQHF. The chain couples TRBV27 to TRBJ1-5; 7 bases are shared with TRBD1. The CDR3 length is 15 residues. Per germline, CDR1 MNHEY and CDR2 SMNVEV (reference sequence). V was pared by 6 bases and J by 6 bases, with 11 bases of the junction left unmatched.

This clonotype occurred a few times. The chain carries TRBV7-9 and TRBJ2-7; 10 bases agree with TRBD2. Trimming at V came to 4 bases and at J to 2 bases, leaving 5 bases not matched to a gene. Germline CDR1 SEHNR, CDR2 FQNEAQ (reference sequence). The CDR3 has 15 residues. The CDR3 nucleotides are TGTGCCAGCAGCTCAACTAGCGGGGCTACCTACGAGCAGTACTTC. This codes for CASSSTSGATYEQYF.

This chain connects TRBV12-3 or TRBV12-4 to TRBJ2-1, with TRBD2 identical over 7 bases. V dropped 6 bases and J dropped 9; count of bases not matched to a gene: 8. The CDR3 totals 13 residues. The CDR3 sequence: CASSLGLSSEQFF. The CDR3 DNA follows: TGTGCCAGCAGCTTGGGACTATCTAGTGAGCAGTTCTTC.

This sequence joins TRBV27 and TRBJ2-1, with D possibly being TRBD2 (5 bases). This CDR3 contains 16 residues. Trimming stripped 4 bases from V and 6 bases from J, with 19 bases between. Germline V lookup: CDR1 MNHEY, CDR2 SMNVEV (reference sequence). CDR3 in DNA: TGTGCCAGCAGTTCCACTTTCTTCGGGGTCCCCAATGAGCAGTTCTTC. It translates to CASSSTFFGVPNEQFF.

Comments on this clonotype: One end of the junction does not line up with germline, which may come from a read error. V and J are TRBV7-9 and TRBJ2-7; D may be TRBD2 (5 bases). The CDR3 contains 13 residues. Per germline, CDR1 SEHNR and CDR2 FQNEAQ (reference sequence). For the CDR3, the DNA is TGTGCCGGCAGCCCTGCCAGCAGGAGGGAGCAGTACTTC. Its translation: CAGSPASRREQYF.

Here the CDR3 DNA reads TGTGCCAGCAGCTTGAGAGGGTTGCTAGCGGGAGAAGACAATGAGCAGTTCTTC. Residues: CASSLRGLLAGEDNEQFF. The J gene is TRBJ2-1, the V gene TRBV7-9; TRBD2 matches 10 bases. This CDR3 contains 18 residues. Per germline, CDR1 SEHNR and CDR2 FQNEAQ (reference sequence). V shed 3 bases and J 5 bases; nucleotides not matched to a gene: 13. The variable domain in full, completed from reference TRBV7-9 and TRBJ2-1, reads DTGVSQNPRHKITKRGQNVTFRCDPISEHNRLYWYRQTLGQGPEFLTYFQNEAQLEKSRLLSDRFSAERPKGSFSTLEIQRTEQGDSAMYLCASSLRGLLAGEDNEQFFGPGTRLTVL.

The chain links TRBV27 to TRBJ1-5, with 7 bases identical to TRBD1. The CDR3 loop spans 15 amino acids. Germline V gene lookup returns CDR1 MNHEY and CDR2 SMNVEV (reference sequence). With 2 bases clipped from V and 7 bases from J, the junction kept 8 bases outside the gene matches. CDR3 residues: CASSLVHRGGQPQHF. CDR3 bases: TGTGCCAGCAGTTTAGTGCACAGGGGCGGACAGCCCCAGCATTTT.

The V and J genes are TRBV9 and TRBJ1-1; 12 bases match TRBD1. V lost 2 bases to trimming and J lost 3 bases; unmatched junction nucleotides: 8. The CDR3 totals 17 residues. Per germline, CDR1 SGDLS and CDR2 YYNGEE. CDR3 sequence reads: CASSVPGQGAPDTEAFF. CDR3 in DNA: TGTGCCAGCAGCGTGCCGGGACAGGGGGCGCCGGACACTGAAGCTTTCTTT. Full variable domain (rest looked up from reference TRBV9 and TRBJ1-1): DSGVTQTPKHLITATGQRVTLRCSPRSGDLSVYWYQQSLDQGLQFLIQYYNGEERAKGNILERFSAQQFPDLHSELNLSSLELGDSALYFCASSVPGQGAPDTEAFFGQGTRLTVV.

The V and J genes are TRBV9 and TRBJ2-1, with 7 bases that match TRBD2. The CDR3 length is 16 residues. The V gene's germline CDR1 is SGDLS and CDR2 YYNGEE. With 1 base clipped from V and 0 bases from J, the junction kept 4 bases outside the gene matches. The DNA of the CDR3 is TGTGCCAGCAGCGTACAAGCGGGAAGCTCCTACAATGAGCAGTTCTTC. Amino acid sequence: CASSVQAGSSYNEQFF.

CDR3 sequence reads: CASSELRTSANEQFF. DNA for the CDR3: TGTGCCAGCAGTGAACTCAGGACTAGCGCCAATGAGCAGTTCTTC. The chain recombines TRBV25-1 with TRBJ2-1; 9 bases agree with TRBD2. The V gene's germline CDR1 is MGHDK and CDR2 SYGVNS. V gave up 2 bases and J gave up 6 bases; unmatched junction bases: 5. The CDR3 runs to 15 residues.

V is TRBV19 and J is TRBJ1-1; tentatively, D is TRBD1 (5 bases). Trimming removed 5 bases from V and 3 bases from J, with 16 bases in between. In germline, CDR1 is LNHDA, CDR2 SQIVND (reference sequence). The CDR3 loop spans 15 amino acids. The CDR3 DNA sequence: TGTGCCAGTAGTGTAGGAGGAGCGGGGGACACTGAAGCTTTCTTT. Residues: CASSVGGAGDTEAFF.

This clonotype turned up a few times. The V gene is TRBV28, the J gene TRBJ2-7; D is unresolved. CDR3 length: 11 residues. The ends were cut back, 5 bases at V and 2 bases at J, with 4 bases in the middle. Germline V CDR1 and CDR2: MDHEN, SYDVKM. The CDR3 loop reads CASSRTYEQYF. CDR3 bases: TGTGCCAGCAGTCGGACCTACGAGCAGTACTTC.

V gene TRBV20-1 combines with J gene TRBJ1-2; D gene uncertain. The CDR3 is made up of 11 amino acids. Germline V gene data show CDR1 as DFQATT and CDR2 as SNEGSKA (reference sequence). The ends were cut back, 0 bases at V and 7 bases at J, with 6 bases in the middle. For the CDR3, the DNA is TGCAGTGCTAGAGATGGTCTTGGCTACACCTTC. Translation gives CSARDGLGYTF.

This chain links TRBV3-1 with TRBJ1-5; D not resolved. The germline gives CDR1 LGHDT, CDR2 YNNKEL (reference sequence). This CDR3 has 15 residues. V dropped 4 bases and J dropped 3 bases, with 13 bases sitting between them. The CDR3: CASSPQVATNQPQHF. DNA of the CDR3: TGTGCCAGCAGCCCTCAGGTCGCCACCAATCAGCCCCAGCATTTT.

V is TRBV5-1 and J is TRBJ2-1; 8 bases fit TRBD1. Germline-derived CDR1 and CDR2 are SGHRS and YFSETQ. The J segment lost 7 bases and the V segment lost 2 bases, leaving 8 bases of the junction unmatched. There are 15 residues in the CDR3. The CDR3 nucleotides read TGCGCCAGCAGCTTAAGCCAGGGGGCGCGTAATGAGCAGTTCTTC. It yields the protein CASSLSQGARNEQFF. Complete variable domain (other parts from reference TRBV5-1 and TRBJ2-1): KAGVTQTPRYLIKTRGQQVTLSCSPISGHRSVSWYQQTPGQGLQFLFEYFSETQRNKGNFPGRFSGRQFSNSRSEMNVSTLELGDSALYLCASSLSQGARNEQFFGPGTRLTVL.